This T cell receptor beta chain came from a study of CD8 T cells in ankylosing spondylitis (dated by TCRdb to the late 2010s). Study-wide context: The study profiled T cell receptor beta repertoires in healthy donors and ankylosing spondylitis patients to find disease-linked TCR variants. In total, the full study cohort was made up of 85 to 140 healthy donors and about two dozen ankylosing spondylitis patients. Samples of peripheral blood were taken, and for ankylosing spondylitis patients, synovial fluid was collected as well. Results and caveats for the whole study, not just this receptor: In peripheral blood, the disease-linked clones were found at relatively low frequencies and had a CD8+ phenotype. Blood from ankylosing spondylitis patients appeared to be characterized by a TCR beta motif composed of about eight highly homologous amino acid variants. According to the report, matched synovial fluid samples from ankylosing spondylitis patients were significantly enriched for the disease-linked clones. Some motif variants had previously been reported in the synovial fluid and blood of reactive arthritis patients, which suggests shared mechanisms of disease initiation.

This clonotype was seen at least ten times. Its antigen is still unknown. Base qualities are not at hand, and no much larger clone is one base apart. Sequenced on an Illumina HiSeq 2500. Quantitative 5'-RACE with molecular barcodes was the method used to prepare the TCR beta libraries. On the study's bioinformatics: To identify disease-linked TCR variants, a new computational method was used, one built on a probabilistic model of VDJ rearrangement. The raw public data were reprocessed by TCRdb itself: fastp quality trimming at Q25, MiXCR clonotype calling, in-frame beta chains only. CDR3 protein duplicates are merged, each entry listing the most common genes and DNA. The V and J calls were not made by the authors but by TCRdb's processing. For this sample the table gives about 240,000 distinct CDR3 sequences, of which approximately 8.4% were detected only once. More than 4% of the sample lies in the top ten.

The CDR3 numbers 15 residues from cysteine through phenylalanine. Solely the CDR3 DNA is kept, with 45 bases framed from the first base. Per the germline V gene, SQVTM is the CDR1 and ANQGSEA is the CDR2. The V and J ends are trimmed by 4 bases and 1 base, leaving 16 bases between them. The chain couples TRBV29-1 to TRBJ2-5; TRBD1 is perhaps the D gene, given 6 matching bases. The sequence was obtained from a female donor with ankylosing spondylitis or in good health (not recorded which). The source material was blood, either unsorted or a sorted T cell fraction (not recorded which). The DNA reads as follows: TGCAGCGTTGGTAACGGTCGGGACATCCAAGAGACCCAGTACTTC. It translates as CSVGNGRDIQETQYF.